This entry lists 4 T cell receptor beta chains sequenced from one sample in a study of OX40 agonist ivuxolimab in advanced cancers. Libraries were prepared by immunoSEQ multiplex PCR; TCRdb keeps only in-frame clonotypes and omits some of them. Of roughly 45,000 clones detected, around 85% appear once; the ten largest clones hold roughly 21%. This specimen was CD4+ or CD8+ T cells sorted from blood, taken in a trial of the OX40 agonist ivuxolimab. These receptors all come from an adult with an advanced solid tumor such as melanoma, head and neck, liver or kidney cancer.

J is TRBJ1-6 and V is TRBV4-3; D perhaps matches TRBD1 (5 bases). Germline V gives CDR1 LGHNA, CDR2 YSLEER. Deletions cut 5 bases from V and 6 bases from J, with 17 bases between. The CDR3 consists of 16 residues. The chain's CDR3 is CASSERPGRTNSPLHF. DNA of the CDR3: TGCGCCAGCAGCGAGAGGCCGGGACGGACTAATTCACCCCTCCACTTT.

This clone was counted a single time. This sequence joins TRBV11-2 and TRBJ2-1, with D perhaps being TRBD1 or TRBD2 (6 bases each). Germline CDR1 reads SGHAT; CDR2 reads FQNNGV. The V end lost 0 bases, the J end lost 8 bases, and 11 bases lay between the germline ends. The CDR3 is 14 residues long. The CDR3 region has the DNA TGTGCCAGCAGCTTAGAAGGGGGGTTCGATGAGCAGTTCTTC. Its translation is CASSLEGGFDEQFF.

This chain joins TRBV5-4 and TRBJ2-2, with TRBD1 as a possible D gene (5 bases). Germline V gene data show CDR1 as SGHNT and CDR2 as YYREEE (reference sequence). The CDR3 has 16 residues. V dropped 0 bases and J dropped 0 bases, with 9 bases sitting between them. The CDR3 region is CASSLGQFTNTGELFF. The CDR3, as DNA: TGTGCCAGCAGCTTGGGACAGTTTACGAACACCGGGGAGCTGTTTTTT.

The chain employs TRBV28 and TRBJ2-3, with no clear D. Germline loops: CDR1 MDHEN, CDR2 SYDVKM. The CDR3 runs 13 residues. V was pared by 7 bases and J by 0 bases, with 8 bases between. The CDR3 nucleotides read TGTGCCAGCACCGGGCGCAGCACAGATACGCAGTATTTT. This encodes CASTGRSTDTQYF.